This TCR beta chain was recorded in a study of cytomegalovirus exposure and HLA in healthy donors. General study results and limits: Per a prior analysis, the majority of TCR beta V segments were productive roughly 87% or roughly 30% of the time. When analyzed later, a missense DCLRE1C variant was found to be linked to TCR beta V- and J-gene trimming. Presence/absence analyses assumed roughly uniform sequencing depth across donors. Several of the most significant clusters appeared, in a later analysis, to be linked to common viral pathogens.

The PCR ran on 60 Vbeta and 13 Jbeta primers. Measured with immunoSEQ multiplex PCR; TCRdb has only the in-frame clones, and not every one. The repertoire holds approximately 190,000 clones, with around 86% as singletons. With respect to this clone: Its target is not known.

Source material: PBMCs. The sequence derives from a woman between 18 and 29 years old in good health and CMV-seronegative.

In DNA form, the CDR3 reads TGTGCCAGCAGCGTCACCCGGAGCGACCAACCCTACGAGCAGTACTTC. Translation gives CASSVTRSDQPYEQYF. This chain uses TRBV7-9 with TRBJ2-7; the D is unclear. Germline V gives CDR1 SEHNR, CDR2 FQNEAQ (reference sequence). With 5 bases removed from V and 2 bases from J, the gap between germline ends came to 19 bases. This CDR3 contains 16 residues.